This TCR beta chain comes out of a study of shared clonotypes between healthy human individuals. The length of the CDR3 is 17 residues. CD45RO-negative, CCR7-positively selected cells formed the naive CD8 fraction, excluding terminally differentiated effector memory CD45RA+ cells. In the authors' methods: Filtering differed for immunoSEQ, which gave only junction sequences without quality scores. The data were produced by immunoSEQ multiplex PCR, yet TCRdb's version contains in-frame clones alone and is incomplete. V, J and clone size were drawn from that table, and D and trimming were deduced from the DNA. There are approximately 600,000 clones in the sample; roughly 95% occur only once, and 0.11% lies in the top ten.

The sequence derives from a woman aged 25 to 39 in good health. Input material: naive CD8+ T cells sorted from blood. V and J are TRBV21-1 and TRBJ1-5. TRBV21-1 is a recognized pseudogene. The CDR3 sequence: CASSKKSGRIGNQPQHF. The CDR3 DNA reads TGTGCCAGCAGCAAAAAATCGGGCAGGATAGGCAATCAGCCCCAGCATTTT.